Each of the 20 T cell receptor beta chains below was sequenced from the same sample in a study of CD8 T cells in ankylosing spondylitis. From the 5' RACE reads, TCRdb called clonotypes with MiXCR, one entry per CDR3 protein. This table holds some 130,000 distinct CDR3 sequences, about 7.3% found once. Sample: blood, either unsorted or a sorted T cell fraction (not recorded which). The receptors were gathered from a female donor with ankylosing spondylitis or in good health (not recorded which).

This clonotype was recorded many times. The chain uses TRBV27 and TRBJ2-7; D uncertain. This CDR3 is 12 amino acids long. V lost 0 bases to trimming and J lost 6 bases, with 6 bases between them. The germline V gene has CDR1 MNHEY and CDR2 SMNVEV (reference sequence). The CDR3 DNA reads as TGTGCCAGCAGTTTATCGATGGGCGAGCAGTACTTC. Its translation: CASSLSMGEQYF.

This clonotype was detected only a few times. The chain joins TRBV28 to TRBJ1-1, with 10 bases lining up with TRBD1. The V gene's germline CDR1 is MDHEN and CDR2 SYDVKM. The CDR3 totals 15 residues. The V and J ends lost 7 bases and 2 bases, in that order; junction bases with no gene match: 7. The CDR3 DNA reads as TGTGCCAGCACCGTCGACAGGGGGCTTAACACTGAAGCTTTCTTT. This codes for CASTVDRGLNTEAFF. The variable domain in full, with the rest retrieved from reference TRBV28 and TRBJ1-1, is DVKVTQSSRYLVKRTGEKVFLECVQDMDHENMFWYRQDPGLGLRLIYFSYDVKMKEKGDIPEGYSVSREKKERFSLILESASTNQTSMYLCASTVDRGLNTEAFFGQGTRLTVV.

This clonotype appeared many times. V gene TRBV20-1 combines with J gene TRBJ2-5; a possible D gene is TRBD1 (5 bases). Germline loops: CDR1 DFQATT, CDR2 SNEGSKA (reference sequence). This CDR3 is 12 amino acids long. With 3 bases removed from V and 5 bases from J, the gap between germline ends came to 10 bases. The CDR3 sequence: CSARGRSETQYF. In DNA form, the CDR3 reads TGCAGTGCTAGGGGGCGATCCGAGACCCAGTACTTC.

This clonotype was counted many times. The chain has TRBV19 and TRBJ1-5; TRBD1 matches at 9 bases. Germline V gene sequence: CDR1 LNHDA, CDR2 SQIVND (reference sequence). The V and J ends lost 5 bases and 6 bases, in that order; junction bases with no gene match: 11. CDR3 length: 16 amino acids. CDR3 loop: CASSPKDRGGAQPQHF. The CDR3, as DNA: TGTGCCAGTAGTCCAAAGGACAGGGGAGGTGCTCAGCCCCAGCATTTT.

This clonotype showed up just a few times. The chain combines TRBV7-8 with TRBJ2-7; TRBD1 matches at 7 bases. From germline, CDR1 is SGHVS and CDR2 FQNEAQ. V was clipped by 5 bases and J by 3 bases; unmatched bases: 10. The CDR3 is made up of 15 amino acids. Here the CDR3 DNA reads TGTGCCAGCAGCCCCCGAGGGGCAGGGGGCTACGAGCAGTACTTC. Its protein product is CASSPRGAGGYEQYF.

There are many counts of this clonotype. V gene TRBV5-1 combines with J gene TRBJ2-3; D gene uncertain. Trimming stripped 0 bases from V and 2 bases from J, with 7 bases between. The germline CDR1 and CDR2 sequences are SGHRS and YFSETQ. This CDR3 has 14 amino acids. The CDR3 loop reads CASSLEGITDTQYF. CDR3 DNA: TGCGCCAGCAGCTTGGAAGGGATCACAGATACGCAGTATTTT.

The chain uses TRBV6-1 and TRBJ1-1, with TRBD1 as a possible D gene (5 bases). Trimming removed 5 bases from V and 6 bases from J, with 16 bases in between. The CDR3 totals 14 residues. The V gene's germline CDR1 is MNHNS and CDR2 SASEGT. CDR3 DNA: TGTGCCAGCAGTACCCCCACAGGTAGATCTGAAGCTTTCTTT. Its protein is CASSTPTGRSEAFF.

This clonotype was detected ten times or more. The chain recombines TRBV6-2 or TRBV6-3 with TRBJ2-3; a weak D match, TRBD2 (5 bases). CDR3 length: 16 amino acids. Germline lookup yields CDR1 MNHEY and CDR2 SVGEGT. The germline V and J ends were trimmed by 8 bases and 6 bases, with 24 bases remaining between them. Written as DNA, the CDR3 is TGTGCCAGCGGAAACGGATGGCTCAGCGGTGTGGATACGCAGTATTTT. The encoded protein is CASGNGWLSGVDTQYF.

This clonotype was recorded at least ten times. V and J are TRBV5-1 and TRBJ1-5; D unclear. CDR3 length: 14 residues. V was cut by 5 bases and J by 3 bases, with 12 bases left in between. Germline CDR1 SGHRS, CDR2 YFSETQ. CDR3 protein: CASRSDNSNQPQHF. CDR3 in DNA: TGCGCCAGCAGATCCGACAACTCCAATCAGCCCCAGCATTTT.

This clonotype showed up many times. V is TRBV12-3 or TRBV12-4 and J is TRBJ2-3; D may correspond to TRBD1 or TRBD2 (6 bases each). Trimming left V 3 bases short and J 1 base short, with 11 bases between. The length of the CDR3 is 15 residues. As DNA, the CDR3 is TGTGCCAGCAGTTTTCCGGGGGCCGGCACAGATACGCAGTATTTT. Translating it yields CASSFPGAGTDTQYF.

CDR3: CASSYSLREESTEAFF. DNA for the CDR3: TGTGCCAGCAGTTACTCCCTCCGGGAGGAGAGCACTGAAGCTTTCTTT. V usage is TRBV6-2 or TRBV6-3 and J usage is TRBJ1-1; D unresolved. The ends were cut back, 0 bases at V and 4 bases at J, with 15 bases in the middle. The CDR3 spans 16 residues. CDR1 MNHEY and CDR2 SVGEGT come from the germline V gene.

This clonotype was seen repeatedly, ten times or more. The gene calls are TRBV4-1 and TRBJ1-4; D unclear. The V and J ends lost 1 base and 5 bases respectively, with 8 bases between them. The CDR3 consists of 14 residues. The germline gives CDR1 MGHRA, CDR2 YSYEKL. The CDR3 protein is CASSQGVGNEKLFF. The CDR3 DNA reads as TGCGCCAGCAGCCAAGGCGTTGGGAATGAAAAACTGTTTTTT.

This clonotype was found many times. The chain combines TRBV20-1 with TRBJ1-1; D call uncertain. Germline V gene lookup returns CDR1 DFQATT and CDR2 SNEGSKA (reference sequence). This CDR3 contains 11 residues. CDR3 bases: TGCAGATGTAGAAGGAACACTGAAGCTTTCTTT. This codes for CRCRRNTEAFF.

This clonotype was observed many times. This rearrangement joins TRBV25-1 to TRBJ2-2, with D maybe TRBD2 (5 bases). The CDR3 extends over 15 amino acids. CDR1 is MGHDK and CDR2 is SYGVNS in the germline V gene. V was trimmed by 3 bases and J by 7 bases, leaving 15 bases between them. DNA for the CDR3: TGTGCCAGCAGTGAGTGGACTCCCGGCAGCGGGGAGCTGTTTTTT. This translates into CASSEWTPGSGELFF.

This clonotype was picked up many times. The chain carries TRBV6-2 or TRBV6-3 and TRBJ2-7; 7 bases align to TRBD1. CDR1 is MNHEY, CDR2 SVGEGT, per germline. V dropped 2 bases and J dropped 4; count of bases not matched to a gene: 14. There are 17 residues in the CDR3. DNA of the CDR3: TGTGCCAGCAGTTACCCTTTGACAGGGATATCGGTGTACGAGCAGTACTTC. Protein sequence: CASSYPLTGISVYEQYF.

This clonotype was detected a few times. The chain combines TRBV7-9 with TRBJ2-2; 14 positions match TRBD2. V trimming: 2 bases; J trimming: 6 bases; junction bases outside the gene matches: 8. In germline, CDR1 is SEHNR, CDR2 FQNEAQ (reference sequence). The CDR3 runs 18 residues. CDR3 coding DNA: TGTGCCAGCAGCTTAAGACTAGCGGGGGGGCGACGGGCCGGGGAGCTGTTTTTT. It yields the protein CASSLRLAGGRRAGELFF.

The chain recombines TRBV5-4 with TRBJ2-7; D remains ambiguous. Germline V gene sequence: CDR1 SGHNT, CDR2 YYREEE (reference sequence). Trimming removed 0 bases from V and 4 bases from J, with 5 bases in between. The CDR3 is 12 residues long. Written as DNA, the CDR3 is TGTGCCAGCAGCTTGGAACAATACGAGCAGTACTTC. Amino acid sequence: CASSLEQYEQYF.

This clonotype was found many times. J is TRBJ1-1 and V is TRBV6-2 or TRBV6-3; D call uncertain. In germline, CDR1 is MNHEY, CDR2 SVGEGT. The CDR3 sequence is 14 residues long. Between the trimmed V and J ends, which lost 5 bases and 4 bases, there was a span of 14 bases. CDR3 in amino acids: CASSPLRGSTEAFF. In DNA, the CDR3 is TGTGCCAGCAGTCCTTTAAGAGGGAGCACTGAAGCTTTCTTT.

This clonotype was observed at least ten times. The V gene is TRBV3-1, the J gene TRBJ2-5; D perhaps matches TRBD1 (6 bases). This CDR3 comprises 15 residues. Trimming removed 5 bases at V and 3 bases at J, with 16 bases between. Germline V gene sequence: CDR1 LGHDT, CDR2 YNNKEL (reference sequence). The CDR3 protein is CASSYLGTPKETQYF. The CDR3 nucleotides read TGTGCCAGCAGCTATTTAGGGACACCCAAAGAGACCCAGTACTTC.

This clonotype has more than one count but fewer than ten. V gene TRBV13 combines with J gene TRBJ1-3; D gene uncertain. This CDR3 contains 15 residues. Trimming pared 5 bases from V and 0 bases from J, leaving 11 bases between. Germline V gene data show CDR1 as PRHDT and CDR2 as FYEKMQ (reference sequence). The CDR3 nucleotides read TGTGCCAGCAGCGGAATGAGGGCCTCTGGAAACACCATATATTTT. It yields the protein CASSGMRASGNTIYF.